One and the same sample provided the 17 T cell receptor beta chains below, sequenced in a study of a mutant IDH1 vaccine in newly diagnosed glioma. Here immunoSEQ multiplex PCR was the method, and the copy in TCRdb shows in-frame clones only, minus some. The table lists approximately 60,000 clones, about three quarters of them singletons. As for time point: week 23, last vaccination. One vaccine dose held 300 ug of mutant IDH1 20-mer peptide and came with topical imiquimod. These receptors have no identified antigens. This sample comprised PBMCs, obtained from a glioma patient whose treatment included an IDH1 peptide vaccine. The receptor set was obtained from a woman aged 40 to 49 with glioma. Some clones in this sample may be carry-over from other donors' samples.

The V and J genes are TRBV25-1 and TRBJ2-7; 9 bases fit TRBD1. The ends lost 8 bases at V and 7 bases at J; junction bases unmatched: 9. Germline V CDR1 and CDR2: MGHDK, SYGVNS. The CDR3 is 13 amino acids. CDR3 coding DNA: TGTGCCAGCGGCCGGGACAGGGTGGGTGAGCAGTACTTC. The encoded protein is CASGRDRVGEQYF.

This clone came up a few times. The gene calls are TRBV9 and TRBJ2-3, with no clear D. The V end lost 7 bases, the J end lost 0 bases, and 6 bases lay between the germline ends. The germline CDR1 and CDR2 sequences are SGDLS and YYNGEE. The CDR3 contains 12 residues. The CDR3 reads CASSYSTDTQYF. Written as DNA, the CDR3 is TGTGCCAGCTCCTATAGCACAGATACGCAGTATTTT.

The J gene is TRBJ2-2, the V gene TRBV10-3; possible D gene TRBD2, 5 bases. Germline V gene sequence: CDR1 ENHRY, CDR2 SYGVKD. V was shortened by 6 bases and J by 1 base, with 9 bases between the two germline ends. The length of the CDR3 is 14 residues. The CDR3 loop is CAIRRAGNTGELFF. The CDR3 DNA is TGTGCCATCAGGAGGGCTGGGAACACCGGGGAGCTGTTTTTT.

The CDR3 DNA reads TGCAGCGTTGGGGTCGGCTCTGACTATGGCTACACCTTC. This sequence encodes CSVGVGSDYGYTF. The V and J genes are TRBV29-1 and TRBJ1-2; D uncertain. V was pared by 4 bases and J by 3 bases, with 12 bases between. The CDR3 runs to 13 residues. The germline V gene has CDR1 SQVTM and CDR2 ANQGSEA.

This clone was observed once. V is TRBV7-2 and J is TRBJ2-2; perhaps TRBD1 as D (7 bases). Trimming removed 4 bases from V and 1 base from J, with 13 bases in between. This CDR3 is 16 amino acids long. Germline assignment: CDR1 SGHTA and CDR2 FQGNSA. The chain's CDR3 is CASSSQGGENTGELFF. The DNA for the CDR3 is TGTGCCAGCAGCTCCCAGGGGGGCGAGAACACCGGGGAGCTGTTTTTT.

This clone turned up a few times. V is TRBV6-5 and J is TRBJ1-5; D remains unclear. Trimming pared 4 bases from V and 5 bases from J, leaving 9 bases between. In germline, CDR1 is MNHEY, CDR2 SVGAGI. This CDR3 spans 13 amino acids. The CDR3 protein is CASSSDGDQPQHF. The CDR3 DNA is TGTGCCAGCAGTTCAGACGGGGATCAGCCCCAGCATTTT.

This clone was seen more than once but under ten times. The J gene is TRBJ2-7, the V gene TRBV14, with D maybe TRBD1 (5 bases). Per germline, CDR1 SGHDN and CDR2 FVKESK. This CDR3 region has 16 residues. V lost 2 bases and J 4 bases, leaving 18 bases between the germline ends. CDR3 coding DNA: TGTGCCAGCAGCCAACTGGTGGGATTAGGGGATTACGAGCAGTACTTC. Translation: CASSQLVGLGDYEQYF. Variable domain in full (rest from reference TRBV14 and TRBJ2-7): EAGVTQFPSHSVIEKGQTVTLRCDPISGHDNLYWYRRVMGKEIKFLLHFVKESKQDESGMPNNRFLAERTGGTYSTLKVQPAELEDSGVYFCASSQLVGLGDYEQYFGPGTRLTVT.

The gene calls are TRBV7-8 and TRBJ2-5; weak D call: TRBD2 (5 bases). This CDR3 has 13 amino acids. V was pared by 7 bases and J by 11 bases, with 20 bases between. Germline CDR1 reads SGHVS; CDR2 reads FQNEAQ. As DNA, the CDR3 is TGTGCCAGCACCGTGGGAGCCTGGCTTAGTCAGTACTTC. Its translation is CASTVGAWLSQYF.

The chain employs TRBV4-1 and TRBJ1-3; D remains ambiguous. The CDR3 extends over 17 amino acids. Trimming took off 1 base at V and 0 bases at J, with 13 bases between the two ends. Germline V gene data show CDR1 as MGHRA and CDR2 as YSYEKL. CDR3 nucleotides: TGCGCCAGCAGCCAAGTGGAATCGGCCCTCTCTGGAAACACCATATATTTT. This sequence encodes CASSQVESALSGNTIYF.

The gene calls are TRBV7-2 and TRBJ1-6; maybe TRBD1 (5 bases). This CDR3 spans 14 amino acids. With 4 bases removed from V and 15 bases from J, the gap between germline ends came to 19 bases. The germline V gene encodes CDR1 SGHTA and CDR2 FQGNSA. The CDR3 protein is CASSYASTGGGLHF. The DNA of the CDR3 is TGTGCCAGCAGCTATGCAAGTACCGGGGGTGGCCTCCACTTT.

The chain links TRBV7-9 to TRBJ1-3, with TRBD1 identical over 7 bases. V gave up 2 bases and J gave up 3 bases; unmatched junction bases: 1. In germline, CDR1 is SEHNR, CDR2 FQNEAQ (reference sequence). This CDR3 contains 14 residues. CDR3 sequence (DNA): TGTGCCAGCAGCTTACAGGGGGGTGGAAACACCATATATTTT. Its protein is CASSLQGGGNTIYF. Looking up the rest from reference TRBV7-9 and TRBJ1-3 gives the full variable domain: DTGVSQNPRHKITKRGQNVTFRCDPISEHNRLYWYRQTLGQGPEFLTYFQNEAQLEKSRLLSDRFSAERPKGSFSTLEIQRTEQGDSAMYLCASSLQGGGNTIYFGEGSWLTVV.

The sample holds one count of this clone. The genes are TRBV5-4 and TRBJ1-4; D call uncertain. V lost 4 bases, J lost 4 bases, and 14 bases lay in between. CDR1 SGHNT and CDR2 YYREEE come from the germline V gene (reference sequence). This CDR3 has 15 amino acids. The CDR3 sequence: CASSLIPQRNEKLFF. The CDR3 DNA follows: TGTGCCAGCAGCCTGATACCACAGCGTAATGAAAAACTGTTTTTT.

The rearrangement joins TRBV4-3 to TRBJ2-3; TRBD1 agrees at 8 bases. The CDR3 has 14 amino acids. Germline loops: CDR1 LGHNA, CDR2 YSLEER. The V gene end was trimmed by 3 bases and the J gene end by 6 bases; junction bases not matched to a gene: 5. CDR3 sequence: CASSQQGAGDTQYF. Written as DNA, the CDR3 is TGCGCCAGCAGCCAGCAGGGGGCTGGGGATACGCAGTATTTT.

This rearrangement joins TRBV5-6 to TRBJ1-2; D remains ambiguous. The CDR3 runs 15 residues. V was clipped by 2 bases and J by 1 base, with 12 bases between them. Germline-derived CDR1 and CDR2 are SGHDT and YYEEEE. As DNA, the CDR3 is TGTGCCAGCAGCTTTGGAGGGCTGTTTAACTATGGCTACACCTTC. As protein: CASSFGGLFNYGYTF. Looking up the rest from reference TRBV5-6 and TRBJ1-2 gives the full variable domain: DAGVTQSPTHLIKTRGQQVTLRCSPKSGHDTVSWYQQALGQGPQFIFQYYEEEERQRGNFPDRFSGHQFPNYSSELNVNALLLGDSALYLCASSFGGLFNYGYTFGSGTRLTVV.

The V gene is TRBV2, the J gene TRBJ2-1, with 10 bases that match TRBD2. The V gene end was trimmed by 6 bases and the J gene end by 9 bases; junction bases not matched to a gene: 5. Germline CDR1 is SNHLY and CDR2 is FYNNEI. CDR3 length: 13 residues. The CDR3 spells CASRLAGWSEQFF. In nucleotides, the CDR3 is TGTGCCAGCAGACTAGCGGGGTGGAGTGAGCAGTTCTTC.

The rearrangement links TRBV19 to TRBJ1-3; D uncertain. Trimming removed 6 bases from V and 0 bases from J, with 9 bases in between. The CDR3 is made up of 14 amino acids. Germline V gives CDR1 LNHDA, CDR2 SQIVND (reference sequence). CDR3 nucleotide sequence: TGTGCCAGTAGCCGGGCAAACTCTGGAAACACCATATATTTT. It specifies CASSRANSGNTIYF.

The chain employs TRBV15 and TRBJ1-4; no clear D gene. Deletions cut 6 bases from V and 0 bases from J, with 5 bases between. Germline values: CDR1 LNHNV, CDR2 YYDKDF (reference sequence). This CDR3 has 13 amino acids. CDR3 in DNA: TGTGCCACCAGGGGGACAACTAATGAAAAACTGTTTTTT. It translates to CATRGTTNEKLFF. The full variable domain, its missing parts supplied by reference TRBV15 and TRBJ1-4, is DAMVIQNPRYQVTQFGKPVTLSCSQTLNHNVMYWYQQKSSQAPKLLFHYYDKDFNNEADTPDNFQSRRPNTSFCFLDIRSPGLGDTAMYLCATRGTTNEKLFFGSGTQLSVL.